A selection of T cell receptor beta chains follows, all from one sample in a study of blood T cells in healthy people across ages. TCRdb re-derived calls from the 5' RACE reads in MiXCR, one entry per CDR3 protein. The sample records fewer than 1,000,000 distinct CDR3 sequences, about 42% being singletons. The source material was blood. These receptors came from a man aged 55-75 years in good health. Each CDR3 is given with its conserved first and last residue.

V,CDR3
TRBV4-1,CASSQVGTSTDTQYF
TRBV5-1,CASSPGTGFSGANVLTF
TRBV6-2/TRBV6-3,CASSWAYEQYF
TRBV10-3,CAISARQGSNTEAFF
TRBV11-2,CASRSREGGRNEQFF
TRBV15,CATSRDRDRWVPETQYF
TRBV7-2,CASSLVRSLGDEQYF
TRBV6-6,CASNREGNQPQHF
TRBV4-3,CASSLVIGQGFHNEQFF
TRBV3-1,CASSHQTGGQTQYF
TRBV6-2/TRBV6-3,CASSYPSGGAYEQYF
TRBV24-1,CATSDGTAYNEQYF
TRBV7-2,CASSFSSGRVNNEQYF
TRBV6-5,CASSYGRNNEQFF
TRBV7-2,CASSLRGTSGGRIEQYF
TRBV11-3,CASSLIRRGGAYEQYF
TRBV20-1,CSASHPTGVVTDTQYF
TRBV16,CASSHFDRDDQPQHF
TRBV20-1,CSASPWRSSYNSPLHF
TRBV12-3/TRBV12-4,CASSETGTYYNEQFF
TRBV2,CASSGDFEQYF
TRBV6-8,CASSNRRDRGQETQYF
TRBV28,CASSRPPGRRNTEAFF
TRBV14,CASSQVVFREQYF
TRBV5-6,CVSSWMGQKYYGYTF
TRBV3-1,CASSRDRGPNYGYTF
TRBV7-2,CASSLTVTYGYTF
TRBV20-1,CSAKPSGGPQETQYF
TRBV7-2,CASSFRNLQGGAFF
TRBV9,CASSVEPKSYEQYF
TRBV5-1,CASSVDRGISYEQYF
TRBV27,CASTRYGSRSTDTQYF
TRBV7-3,CASSRAAGTGLNEQYF
TRBV7-9,CASSFPGQGHEQYF
TRBV5-8,CASSDREYNQPQHF
TRBV11-2,CASSTLAGGTEQYF
TRBV3-1,CASSPLGLAGGGTDTQYF
TRBV4-3,CASSQRDGAYNEQFF
TRBV4-3,CASSLIAGGSNEQFF
TRBV20-1,CSARSLETQYF
TRBV15,CATSREIGGSSEQYF
TRBV20-1,CSAPGQTGANVLTF
TRBV20-1,CSAQLRVYEQFF
TRBV30,CACRQKNTEAFF
TRBV10-2,CASTPGQANYNEQFF
TRBV7-9,CASSLVVGEKDRPNYGYTF
TRBV9,CASSADRVPQETQYF
TRBV6-5,CASSRDPGGGVEQYF
TRBV29-1,CSVEDRQGTEAFF